Each of the 6 T cell receptor beta chains below was sequenced from the same sample in a study of cytomegalovirus exposure and HLA in healthy donors. This PCR relied on a set of 60 Vbeta primers and 13 Jbeta primers. TCRdb keeps only in-frame clones here, not all; method: immunoSEQ multiplex PCR. The sample spans over 65,000 clones; the ten largest clones claim 1.1%. What was sequenced was PBMCs. These receptors all come from a woman in her twenties or thirties in good health and CMV-seronegative.

The chain is built from TRBV27 and TRBJ2-3; 8 bases line up with TRBD2. The CDR3 spans 16 residues. Per germline, CDR1 MNHEY and CDR2 SMNVEV (reference sequence). V gave up 2 bases and J gave up 1 base; unmatched junction bases: 5. The CDR3 spells CASSLGLALGTDTQYF. The CDR3 nucleotides read TGTGCCAGCAGTTTAGGACTAGCCTTAGGCACAGATACGCAGTATTTT.

The chain uses TRBV27 and TRBJ1-5; D possibly corresponds to TRBD1 (5 bases). V lost 6 bases to trimming and J lost 3 bases, with 15 bases between them. The CDR3 consists of 15 residues. The V gene's germline CDR1 is MNHEY and CDR2 SMNVEV (reference sequence). CDR3 sequence (DNA): TGTGCCAGCAGCCAGATGGCAGGGATCAATCAGCCCCAGCATTTT. Translated: CASSQMAGINQPQHF.

The chain carries TRBV5-1 and TRBJ2-5, with 7 bases that match TRBD2. The germline V gene encodes CDR1 SGHRS and CDR2 YFSETQ. This CDR3 has 15 residues. V trimming: 0 bases; J trimming: 4 bases; junction bases outside the gene matches: 6. The CDR3 sequence is CASSLVGSSGETQYF. CDR3 nucleotides: TGCGCCAGCAGCTTGGTCGGGTCTAGCGGAGAGACCCAGTACTTC.

The V call is TRBV7-9, the J call TRBJ2-1, with TRBD1 matching over 8 bases. The V segment lost 5 bases and the J segment 3 bases; nucleotides outside the gene matches: 9. The germline CDR1 and CDR2 sequences are SEHNR and FQNEAQ (reference sequence). CDR3 length equals 16 residues. CDR3 in amino acids: CASSHLQGADYNEQFF. In DNA form, the CDR3 reads TGTGCCAGCAGCCACCTTCAGGGGGCTGACTACAATGAGCAGTTCTTC. Supplemented by reference TRBV7-9 and TRBJ2-1, the full variable domain reads DTGVSQNPRHKITKRGQNVTFRCDPISEHNRLYWYRQTLGQGPEFLTYFQNEAQLEKSRLLSDRFSAERPKGSFSTLEIQRTEQGDSAMYLCASSHLQGADYNEQFFGPGTRLTVL.

This chain joins TRBV27 and TRBJ2-1; no firm D call. The CDR3 totals 13 residues. V was pared by 3 bases and J by 0 bases, with 3 bases between. In germline, CDR1 is MNHEY, CDR2 SMNVEV (reference sequence). As DNA, the CDR3 is TGTGCCAGCAGTTTTAGCTCCTACAATGAGCAGTTCTTC. This codes for CASSFSSYNEQFF.

V and J are TRBV19 and TRBJ1-2, with 8 positions matching TRBD1. The V segment lost 5 bases and the J segment 8 bases; nucleotides outside the gene matches: 10. CDR1 and CDR2 (germline): LNHDA, SQIVND (reference sequence). This CDR3 has 14 residues. CDR3 sequence: CASSGAGTGIGYTF. CDR3 coding DNA: TGTGCCAGTAGTGGGGCCGGGACAGGCATCGGCTACACCTTC.